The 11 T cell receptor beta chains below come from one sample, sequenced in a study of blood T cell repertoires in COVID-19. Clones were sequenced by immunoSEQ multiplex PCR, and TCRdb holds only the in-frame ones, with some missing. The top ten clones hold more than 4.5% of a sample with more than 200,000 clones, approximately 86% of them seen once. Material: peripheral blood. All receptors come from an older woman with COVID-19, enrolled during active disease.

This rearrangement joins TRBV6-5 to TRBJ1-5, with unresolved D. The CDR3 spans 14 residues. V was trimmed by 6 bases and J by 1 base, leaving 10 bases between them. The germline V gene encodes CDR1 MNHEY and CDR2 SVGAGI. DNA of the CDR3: TGTGCCAGCAGACCCGGGAACAGCAATCAGCCCCAGCATTTT. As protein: CASRPGNSNQPQHF.

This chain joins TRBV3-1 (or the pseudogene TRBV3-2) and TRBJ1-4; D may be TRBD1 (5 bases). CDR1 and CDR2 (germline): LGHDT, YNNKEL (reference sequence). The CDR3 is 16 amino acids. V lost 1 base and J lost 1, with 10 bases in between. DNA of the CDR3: TGTGCCAGCAGCCAAGCAGGGACTGGAACTAATGAAAAACTGTTTTTT. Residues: CASSQAGTGTNEKLFF.

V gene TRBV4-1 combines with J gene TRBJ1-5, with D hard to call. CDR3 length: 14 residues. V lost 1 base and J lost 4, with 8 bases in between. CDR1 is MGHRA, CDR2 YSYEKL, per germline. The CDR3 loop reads CASSQGLPNQPQHF. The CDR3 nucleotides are TGCGCCAGCAGCCAAGGACTTCCTAATCAGCCCCAGCATTTT.

CDR3 sequence: CASSSRGSGNTIYF. The CDR3, as DNA: TGTGCCAGTAGTTCGAGAGGTTCGGGAAACACCATATATTTT. The gene calls are TRBV19 and TRBJ1-3; D call uncertain. The CDR3 extends over 14 amino acids. Trimming stripped 5 bases from V and 4 bases from J, with 12 bases between. Per germline, CDR1 LNHDA and CDR2 SQIVND (reference sequence).

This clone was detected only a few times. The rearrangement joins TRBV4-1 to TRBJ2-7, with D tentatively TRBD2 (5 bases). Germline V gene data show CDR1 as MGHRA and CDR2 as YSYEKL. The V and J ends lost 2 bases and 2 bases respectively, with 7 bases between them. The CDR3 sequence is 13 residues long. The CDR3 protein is CASSQFGAYEQYF. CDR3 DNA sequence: TGCGCCAGCAGCCAATTCGGGGCCTACGAGCAGTACTTC.

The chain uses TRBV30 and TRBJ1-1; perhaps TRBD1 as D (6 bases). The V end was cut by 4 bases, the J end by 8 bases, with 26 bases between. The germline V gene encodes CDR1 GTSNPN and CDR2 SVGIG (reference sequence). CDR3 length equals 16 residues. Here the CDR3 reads CAWTDSWGHQDLEAFF. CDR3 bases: TGTGCCTGGACCGACTCCTGGGGACACCAGGACCTGGAAGCTTTCTTT.

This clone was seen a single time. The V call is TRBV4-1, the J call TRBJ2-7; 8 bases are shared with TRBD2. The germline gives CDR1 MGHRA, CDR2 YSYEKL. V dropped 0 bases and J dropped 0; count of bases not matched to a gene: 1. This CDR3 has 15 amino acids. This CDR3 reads CASSQEGTSSYEQYF. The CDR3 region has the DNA TGCGCCAGCAGCCAAGAAGGGACTAGCTCCTACGAGCAGTACTTC.

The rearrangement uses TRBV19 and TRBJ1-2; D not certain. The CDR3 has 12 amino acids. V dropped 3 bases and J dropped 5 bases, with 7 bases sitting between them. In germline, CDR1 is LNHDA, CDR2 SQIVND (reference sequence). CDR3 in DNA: TGTGCCAGTAGTATCGCACATTATGGCTACACCTTC. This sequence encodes CASSIAHYGYTF.

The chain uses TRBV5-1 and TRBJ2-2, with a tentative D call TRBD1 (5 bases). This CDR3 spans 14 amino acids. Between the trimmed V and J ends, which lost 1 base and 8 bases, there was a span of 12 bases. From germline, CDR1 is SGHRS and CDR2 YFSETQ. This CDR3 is CASSLQGVSGELFF. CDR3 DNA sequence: TGCGCCAGCAGCTTGCAAGGGGTTTCTGGGGAGCTGTTTTTT.

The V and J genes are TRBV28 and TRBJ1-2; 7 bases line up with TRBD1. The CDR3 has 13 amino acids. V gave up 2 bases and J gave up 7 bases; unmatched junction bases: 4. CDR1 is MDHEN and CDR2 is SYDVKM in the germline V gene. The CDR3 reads CASSLRGLAGYTF. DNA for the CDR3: TGTGCCAGCAGTTTAAGGGGGCTGGCTGGCTACACCTTC.

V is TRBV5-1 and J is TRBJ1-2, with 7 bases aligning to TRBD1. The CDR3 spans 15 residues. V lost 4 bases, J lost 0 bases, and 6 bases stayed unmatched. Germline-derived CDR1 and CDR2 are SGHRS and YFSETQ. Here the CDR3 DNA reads TGCGCCAGCAGCCCTGGACAGGCCCCTAACTATGGCTACACCTTC. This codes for CASSPGQAPNYGYTF. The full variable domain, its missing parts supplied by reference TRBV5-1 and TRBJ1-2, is KAGVTQTPRYLIKTRGQQVTLSCSPISGHRSVSWYQQTPGQGLQFLFEYFSETQRNKGNFPGRFSGRQFSNSRSEMNVSTLELGDSALYLCASSPGQAPNYGYTFGSGTRLTVV.